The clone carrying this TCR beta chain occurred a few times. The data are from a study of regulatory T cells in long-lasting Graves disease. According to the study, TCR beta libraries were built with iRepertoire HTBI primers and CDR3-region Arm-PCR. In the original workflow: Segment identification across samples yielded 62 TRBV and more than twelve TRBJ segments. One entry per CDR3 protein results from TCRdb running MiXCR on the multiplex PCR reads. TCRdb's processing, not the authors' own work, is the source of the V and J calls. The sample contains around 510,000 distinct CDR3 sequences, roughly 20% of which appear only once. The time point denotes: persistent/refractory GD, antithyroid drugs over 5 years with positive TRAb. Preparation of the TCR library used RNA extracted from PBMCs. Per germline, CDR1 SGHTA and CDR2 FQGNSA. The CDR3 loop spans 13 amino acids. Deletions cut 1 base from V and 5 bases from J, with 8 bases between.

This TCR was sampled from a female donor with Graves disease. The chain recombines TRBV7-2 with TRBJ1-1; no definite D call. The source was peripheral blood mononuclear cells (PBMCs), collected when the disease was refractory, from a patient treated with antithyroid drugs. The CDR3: CASSLGHTTEAFF. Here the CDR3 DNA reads TGTGCCAGCAGCTTAGGACATACTACTGAAGCTTTCTTT.